This T cell receptor beta chain was captured by sequencing in a study of persistence of HIV-infected CD4 T cells. Turning to the study itself: Up to about 200 mL blood was drawn at multiple time points; two donors had single-time leukapheresis.

Lysates of CMV-infected fibroblasts at 9 to 10 ug/mL stimulated these cells. Memory cells lacking CD40L and CD69 with high CD45RO were sorted. Inclusion required CMV-positive serology and CD4+ counts above 400 cells/uL. There are 12 residues in the CDR3. Trimming took off 6 bases at V and 6 bases at J, with 12 bases between the two ends. Looked up from germline, CDR1 is KGHSH and CDR2 is LQKENI. The libraries were made with immunoSEQ version 4 in survey mode. Assay: immunoSEQ multiplex PCR; the TCRdb copy retains only in-frame clones and omits some. The table records tens of thousands of clones, about four fifths of them present only once. As for this clone: Antigen specificity is unknown.

Findings and limits, study-wide: Degenerate expanded CDR3beta sequences were enriched among CMV- and Gag-responding cells.

This receptor was taken from an adult man with HIV who was CMV-seropositive. The chain recombines TRBV18 with TRBJ2-7, with a weak D call TRBD2 (6 bases). The sample in question was CD4+ T cells sorted from PBMCs after approximately 19-hour stimulation, obtained from a patient who received antiretroviral therapy. The CDR3 loop is CASSLPGGEQYF. The DNA of the CDR3 is TGTGCCAGCTCTTTGCCCGGGGGCGAGCAGTACTTC.